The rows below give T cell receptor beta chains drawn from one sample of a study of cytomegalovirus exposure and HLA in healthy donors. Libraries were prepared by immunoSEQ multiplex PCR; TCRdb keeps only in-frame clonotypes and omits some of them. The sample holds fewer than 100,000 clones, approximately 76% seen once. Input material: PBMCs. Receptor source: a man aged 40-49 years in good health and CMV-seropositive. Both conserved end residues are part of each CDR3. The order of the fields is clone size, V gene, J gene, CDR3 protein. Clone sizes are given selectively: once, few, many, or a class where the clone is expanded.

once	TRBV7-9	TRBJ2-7	CASSFPLSYEQYF
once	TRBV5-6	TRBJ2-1	CASSIRTSGDNEQFF
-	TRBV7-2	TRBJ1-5	CASSLPRQPQHF
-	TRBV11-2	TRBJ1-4	CASSLWNSGTEKLFF
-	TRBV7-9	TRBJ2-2	CASSVGSSGRAPGELFF
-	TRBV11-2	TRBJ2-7	CASSSGTGGYEQYF
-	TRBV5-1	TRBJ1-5	CASSQTGAINQPQHF
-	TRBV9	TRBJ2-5	CASSVVLAGARGETQYF
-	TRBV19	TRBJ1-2	CASSSQGARGYTF
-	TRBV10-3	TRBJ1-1	CAISRDQGQGANTEAFF
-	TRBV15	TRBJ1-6	CATSRARGASSPLHF
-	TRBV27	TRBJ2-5	CASSLAGGQETQYF
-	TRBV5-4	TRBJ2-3	CASSLGASGGGDTQYF
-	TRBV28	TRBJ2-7	CASSPRGAYEQYF
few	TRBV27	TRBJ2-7	CASSLPGLAYEQYF
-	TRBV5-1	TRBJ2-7	CASTGTGGYEQYF
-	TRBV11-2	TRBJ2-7	CASRQAGIGLSYEQYF
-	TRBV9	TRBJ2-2	CASSPTPNTGELFF
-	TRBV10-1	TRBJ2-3	CASSGREEFNTQYF
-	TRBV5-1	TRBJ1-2	CASSDGQGAYGYTF
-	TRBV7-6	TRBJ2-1	CASSSPGLAGGSEQFF
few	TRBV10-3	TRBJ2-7	CAIRPGRGGYEQYF